One and the same sample provided the 16 T cell receptor beta chains below, sequenced in a study of cytomegalovirus exposure and HLA in healthy donors. A multiplex PCR was run with 60 Vbeta primers and 13 Jbeta primers. Assay used: immunoSEQ multiplex PCR; TCRdb lists only in-frame clones, some missing. This sample's table has some 75,000 clones. The sequencing input was PBMCs. Every receptor here comes from a boy between 10 and 17 years old in good health and CMV-seronegative.

This sequence joins TRBV19 and TRBJ1-2; 10 bases line up with TRBD1. Trimming at V came to 0 bases and at J to 2 bases, leaving 9 bases not matched to a gene. Germline CDR1 is LNHDA and CDR2 is SQIVND (reference sequence). The CDR3 length is 18 residues. Here the CDR3 DNA reads TGTGCCAGTAGTATAGAGTCGGGACAGGGGCTGAGAAACTATGGCTACACCTTC. Its translation is CASSIESGQGLRNYGYTF.

The V call is TRBV15, the J call TRBJ1-2; 7 bases line up with TRBD1. The CDR3 extends over 14 amino acids. J was trimmed by 2 bases and V by 2 bases; bases with no gene match: 2. The germline CDR1 and CDR2 sequences are LNHNV and YYDKDF (reference sequence). The CDR3 sequence is CATSRNRGNYGYTF. CDR3 sequence (DNA): TGTGCCACCAGCAGAAACAGGGGAAACTATGGCTACACCTTC.

This chain connects TRBV2 to TRBJ1-1, with TRBD1 matching 9 bases. J lost 3 bases, V lost 6 bases, and 11 bases had no gene match. CDR1 is SNHLY and CDR2 is FYNNEI in the germline V gene. The CDR3 sequence is 16 residues long. The CDR3 sequence is CASSAGQGKLYTEAFF. The CDR3 DNA follows: TGTGCCAGCAGCGCCGGACAGGGGAAATTGTACACTGAAGCTTTCTTT.

The rearrangement uses TRBV29-1 and TRBJ2-1; 8 bases fit TRBD2. This CDR3 comprises 15 residues. V dropped 8 bases and J dropped 10; count of bases not matched to a gene: 19. Looked up from germline, CDR1 is SQVTM and CDR2 is ANQGSEA. CDR3 residues: CSTVLSSGVESEQFF. The CDR3 DNA follows: TGCAGCACTGTTTTGAGTAGCGGGGTCGAATCGGAGCAGTTCTTC.

This chain's CDR3 is CASSQESSSYEQYF. The CDR3 DNA sequence: TGCGCCAGCAGCCAAGAATCATCCTCCTACGAGCAGTACTTC. The genes are TRBV4-3 and TRBJ2-7; no firm D call. With 0 bases removed from V and 0 bases from J, the gap between germline ends came to 6 bases. The CDR3 consists of 14 residues. Germline CDR1 LGHNA, CDR2 YSLEER.

This rearrangement joins TRBV13 to TRBJ1-3; possibly TRBD1 for D (6 bases). V dropped 5 bases and J dropped 2 bases, with 13 bases sitting between them. CDR3 length: 15 residues. CDR1 PRHDT and CDR2 FYEKMQ come from the germline V gene (reference sequence). The CDR3: CASSPSPGAGNTIYF. The CDR3 DNA is TGTGCCAGCAGCCCGTCGCCAGGGGCTGGAAACACCATATATTTT.

V is TRBV29-1 and J is TRBJ1-2; D is undetermined. The CDR3 consists of 15 residues. The germline V gene has CDR1 SQVTM and CDR2 ANQGSEA. The V and J ends lost 3 bases and 8 bases respectively, with 22 bases between them. CDR3 bases: TGCAGCGTTGAGGGGTTGGGAGCCCGGGCCGGCGGCTACACCTTC. As protein: CSVEGLGARAGGYTF. Complete variable domain (other parts from reference TRBV29-1 and TRBJ1-2): SAVISQKPSRDICQRGTSLTIQCQVDSQVTMMFWYRQQPGQSLTLIATANQGSEATYESGFVIDKFPISRPNLTFSTLTVSNMSPEDSSIYLCSVEGLGARAGGYTFGSGTRLTVV.

The chain couples TRBV9 to TRBJ2-7; TRBD2 agrees at 11 bases. The CDR3 is 16 residues long. With V trimmed by 4 bases and J by 3 bases, 9 bases remained unmatched. Germline-derived CDR1 and CDR2 are SGDLS and YYNGEE. CDR3 DNA sequence: TGTGCCAGCAGCAACCATCTAGCGGGGGGACTCTACGAGCAGTACTTC. It encodes CASSNHLAGGLYEQYF.

To note about this clone: The junction differs from germline at one of its ends, possibly a read error. This chain links TRBV29-1 with TRBJ1-1, with 8 bases matching TRBD1. The CDR3 length is 14 residues. The germline V gene has CDR1 SQVTM and CDR2 ANQGSEA. The DNA of the CDR3 is TGCAGCGTTGTTACTACAGGGGGGAACACTGAAGATTTCTTT. This translates into CSVVTTGGNTEDFF.

The CDR3 DNA reads as TGTGCCAGTAGGTTCGAGGGAGGTGGGCAAGAGACCCAGTACTTC. This sequence encodes CASRFEGGGQETQYF. This chain uses TRBV19 with TRBJ2-5, with a tentative D call TRBD2 (6 bases). Germline CDR1 and CDR2: LNHDA and SQIVND (reference sequence). Trimming removed 6 bases from V and 2 bases from J, with 16 bases in between. This CDR3 spans 15 amino acids.

The V gene is TRBV15, the J gene TRBJ2-4, with TRBD1 identical over 7 bases. The V gene end was trimmed by 2 bases and the J gene end by 3 bases; junction bases not matched to a gene: 7. Germline V CDR1 and CDR2: LNHNV, YYDKDF (reference sequence). There are 16 residues in the CDR3. CDR3: CATSRLTGMIKNIQYF. In nucleotides, the CDR3 is TGTGCCACCAGCAGATTGACAGGGATGATCAAAAACATTCAGTACTTC.

The gene calls are TRBV4-1 and TRBJ2-5; tentative D call: TRBD1 (6 bases). The V and J ends lost 3 bases and 5 bases respectively, with 19 bases between them. CDR1 and CDR2 (germline): MGHRA, YSYEKL. The CDR3 consists of 16 residues. CDR3 residues: CASSQDTKGTWETQYF. DNA for the CDR3: TGCGCCAGCAGCCAGGACACTAAGGGGACATGGGAGACCCAGTACTTC.

J is TRBJ1-1 and V is TRBV6-1; D possibly corresponds to TRBD1 (6 bases). Trimming shortened V by 7 bases and J by 0 bases, and 15 bases separated the two germline ends. The length of the CDR3 is 15 residues. Germline V CDR1 and CDR2: MNHNS, SASEGT. CDR3 in DNA: TGTGCCAGCATCACCGCAGGGGCGATGAACACTGAAGCTTTCTTT. This gives the protein CASITAGAMNTEAFF.

The chain carries TRBV9 and TRBJ2-7; a weak D match, TRBD2 (5 bases). Germline V gives CDR1 SGDLS, CDR2 YYNGEE. The CDR3 has 14 residues. V was shortened by 3 bases and J by 1 base, with 11 bases between the two germline ends. The CDR3 DNA is TGTGCCAGCAGCGATAGAGGGAGTTCCTACGAGCAGTACTTC. Amino acids: CASSDRGSSYEQYF.

The V and J genes are TRBV27 and TRBJ1-5; the match to TRBD1 covers 8 bases. CDR1 is MNHEY, CDR2 SMNVEV, per germline (reference sequence). There are 18 residues in the CDR3. V dropped 4 bases and J dropped 2; count of bases not matched to a gene: 13. The CDR3 DNA sequence: TGTGCCAGCAGTTCTAGATACAGACAGGGGATCGGCAATCAGCCCCAGCATTTT. It translates to CASSSRYRQGIGNQPQHF.

The J gene is TRBJ2-1, the V gene TRBV5-1; TRBD2 agrees at 8 bases. CDR1 and CDR2 from the germline V gene are SGHRS and YFSETQ. The CDR3 is 17 residues long. Trimming took 1 base from V and 7 from J; bases not matched to a gene: 13. The CDR3, as DNA: TGCGCCAGCAGCTTGAATTTGATCGGGGGGGTTAATAATGAGCAGTTCTTC. Translating it yields CASSLNLIGGVNNEQFF.